A selection of T cell receptor beta chains follows, all from one sample in a study of blood T cell repertoires in COVID-19. The assay was immunoSEQ multiplex PCR, and TCRdb's table has in-frame clones only and misses some. The data hold about 110,000 clones, with about 84% observed a single time. The sequenced sample consisted of peripheral blood. These receptor sequences come from a man in his fifties with acute or convalescent COVID-19. The CDR3 runs from the conserved cysteine through the conserved F or W. The D gene is left open where the match is weak. Clone size is shown for a subset of rows, as once, few, many or a class of expanded clone.

j_gene,abundance,v_gene,d_gene,CDR3nt,CDR3aa
TRBJ2-5,.,TRBV24-1,.,TGTGCCACCAGGGGCGAGGGTCAGGAGACCCAGTACTTC,CATRGEGQETQYF
TRBJ2-3,.,TRBV5-4,TRBD2,TGTGCCAGCAGCTTATCTAGCGGGGGCACAGATACGCAGTATTTT,CASSLSSGGTDTQYF
TRBJ2-5,.,TRBV2,.,TGTGCCAGCAGTGTGGTCCAGGGAAGGGAGACCCAGTACTTC,CASSVVQGRETQYF
TRBJ1-3,.,TRBV30,.,TGTGCCTGGGAGATGGCAGGGATTTTCTCTGGAAACACCATATATTTT,CAWEMAGIFSGNTIYF
TRBJ2-2,.,TRBV15,.,TGTGCCACTGCTGACAGGTCGGACACCGGGGAGCTGTTTTTT,CATADRSDTGELFF
TRBJ1-1,.,TRBV2,TRBD1,TGTGCCAGCAGTGAACGCAGGGGGCAGGGGAACACTGAAGCTTTCTTT,CASSERRGQGNTEAFF
TRBJ2-1,.,TRBV9,TRBD2,TGTGCCAGCAGCGCCGGGGGGGATCGTATAAGTGAGCAGTTCTTC,CASSAGGDRISEQFF
TRBJ2-1,.,TRBV5-1,TRBD2,TGCGCCAGCAGCTTCGGGACTAGCCATTACAATGAGCAGTTCTTC,CASSFGTSHYNEQFF
TRBJ1-5,once,TRBV28,.,TGTGCCAGCACCCTCAGCGGGTTCCAGCCCCAGCATTTT,CASTLSGFQPQHF
TRBJ1-1,.,TRBV29-1,.,TGCAGCACCCGACTAATGACAGGTGAAGCTTTCTTT,CSTRLMTGEAFF
TRBJ2-3,.,TRBV5-6,TRBD2,TGTGCCAGCACCCAAGCTAGCGGGGGGCCTCGGGATACGCAGTATTTT,CASTQASGGPRDTQYF
TRBJ2-3,.,TRBV4-1,TRBD2,TGCGCCAGCAGCAGTAACGTGGCTAGCGGGGATCTGTCTCCAGATACGCAGTATTTT,CASSSNVASGDLSPDTQYF
TRBJ2-1,.,TRBV5-1,.,TGCGCCAGCAGTTTGAGTAATAGCAATGAGCAGTTCTTC,CASSLSNSNEQFF
TRBJ1-1,.,TRBV9,.,TGTGCCAGCAGCGATGGGGAACGGTCGGGGACTGAAGCTTTCTTT,CASSDGERSGTEAFF
TRBJ2-1,.,TRBV7-3,.,TGTGCCAGCAGCCCCAGAGCCTGGAGTTACAATGAGCAGTTCTTC,CASSPRAWSYNEQFF
TRBJ1-2,.,TRBV6-5,.,TGTGCCAGCAGGACGGAGGAAGACTACACCTTC,CASRTEEDYTF
TRBJ2-3,.,TRBV3-1/TRBV3-2,.,TGTGCCAGCAGCCAAGATCCCACGGGGTTAGCTTCCGTCGCAGATACGCAGTATTTT,CASSQDPTGLASVADTQYF
TRBJ2-3,.,TRBV24-1,TRBD1,TGTGCCACCAGTGATTCAGGGGGAATCACAGATACGCAGTATTTT,CATSDSGGITDTQYF
TRBJ2-1,.,TRBV5-1,TRBD2,TGCGCCAGCAGCTGGATGGGACTAGCGGGGAATGAGCAGTTCTTC,CASSWMGLAGNEQFF
TRBJ2-3,.,TRBV7-9,TRBD2,TGTGCCAGCAGCTTGAGCGGGGGGGCAGATACGCAGTATTTT,CASSLSGGADTQYF
TRBJ2-1,.,TRBV5-1,.,TGCGCCAGCAGCCCCCGACTGAGAAGCTCCTACAATGAGCAGTTCTTC,CASSPRLRSSYNEQFF
TRBJ1-2,many,TRBV5-6,.,TGTGCCAGCAGCTTGTGGGGAGGAGGGGGCTACACCTTC,CASSLWGGGGYTF
TRBJ2-1,.,TRBV28,.,TGTGCCAGCAGTTCGGGCGGGGCAGGTGAGCAGTTCTTC,CASSSGGAGEQFF
TRBJ2-7,.,TRBV28,TRBD1,TGTGCCAGCAGTTTACAGGGGGATTCTTACGAGCAGTACTTC,CASSLQGDSYEQYF
TRBJ2-1,.,TRBV27,TRBD2,TGTGCCAGCAGTTCCCCGACTAGCGGGGGCTCCTACAATGAGCAGTTCTTC,CASSSPTSGGSYNEQFF
TRBJ2-1,.,TRBV5-4,.,TGTGCCAGCAGCCCGGTGGTGTCGAGCTCCTACAATGAGCAGTTCTTC,CASSPVVSSSYNEQFF
TRBJ1-5,once,TRBV6-5,TRBD1,TGTGCCAGCAGCGTACAGGGGAACAATCAGCCCCAGCATTTT,CASSVQGNNQPQHF
TRBJ2-1,.,TRBV11-2,TRBD2,TGTGCCAGCAGGCCCCTGGCGGGGGGCATGGATGAGCAGTTCTTC,CASRPLAGGMDEQFF
TRBJ1-3,few,TRBV6-6,.,TGTGCCAGCAGTCGAGGACAGTTCGGTAGCTCTGGAAACACCATATATTTT,CASSRGQFGSSGNTIYF
TRBJ2-2,once,TRBV2,.,TGTGCCAGCAGTTACAAGAACACCGGGGAGCTGTTTTTT,CASSYKNTGELFF
TRBJ2-3,.,TRBV5-4,.,TGTGCCAGCAGCTCACAGGGCACAGATACGCAGTATTTT,CASSSQGTDTQYF
TRBJ1-1,.,TRBV19,.,TGTGCCACTAGACCCCCCGGGGGTAAAAACACTGAAGCTTTCTTT,CATRPPGGKNTEAFF
TRBJ1-5,once,TRBV15,TRBD1,TGTGCCACCAGAGAAACACTGCGGGACAGTTCTCGGCCCCAGCATTTT,CATRETLRDSSRPQHF
TRBJ2-1,.,TRBV7-3,.,TGTGCCAGCAGCTTAACCCAGGGTGGTGAGCAGTTCTTC,CASSLTQGGEQFF
TRBJ2-3,.,TRBV2,TRBD2,TGTGCCAGTGACGTACGGGGGGGCACAGATACGCAGTATTTT,CASDVRGGTDTQYF
TRBJ1-1,.,TRBV5-1,.,TGCGCCAGCAGCTTAATGGGACAGAACACTGAAGCTTTCTTT,CASSLMGQNTEAFF
TRBJ2-2,.,TRBV2,TRBD1,TGTGCCAGCGTCCGGACAGGGAGCCCCGGGGAGCTGTTTTTT,CASVRTGSPGELFF
TRBJ1-6,.,TRBV19,TRBD1,TGTGCCAGTAGTCCTGGACAGGGATTTTCACCCCTCCACTTT,CASSPGQGFSPLHF
TRBJ1-5,.,TRBV19,.,TGTGCCAGTAGTATCGCGGACAACATCCAGCCCCAGCATTTT,CASSIADNIQPQHF
TRBJ2-7,.,TRBV28,.,TGTGCCAGCAGTTCCTCCGTTCCCTCCTACGAGCAGTACTTC,CASSSSVPSYEQYF
TRBJ2-3,once,TRBV12-5,.,TGTGCTAGTGGTATGACCAAGTTAGCGATTAGCACAGATACGCAGTATTTT,CASGMTKLAISTDTQYF
TRBJ2-3,.,TRBV5-1,.,TGCGCCAGCAGCTTGATAGCGTCAGATACGCAGTATTTT,CASSLIASDTQYF
TRBJ1-5,.,TRBV11-3,.,TGTGCCAGCAGCTTCTACCGAGGACAGCCTCGAGGCAATCAGCCCCAGCATTTT,CASSFYRGQPRGNQPQHF
TRBJ1-2,.,TRBV7-9,TRBD1,TGTGCCAGCAGCTTAGCCCTGGACAGGGGGCTTGGTGGCTACACCTTC,CASSLALDRGLGGYTF
TRBJ2-5,.,TRBV10-3,TRBD1,TGTGCCATCAGTGCCATCAGGGGGCGAGGAGAGACCCAGTACTTC,CAISAIRGRGETQYF
TRBJ1-2,.,TRBV19,TRBD1,TGTGCCAGTAAGACCGGGACAGGGCCCAACTATGGCTACACCTTC,CASKTGTGPNYGYTF
TRBJ1-5,.,TRBV6-5,TRBD1,TGTGCCAGCAGGGGATCGGGACAGCCTGGATGGCCCCAGCATTTT,CASRGSGQPGWPQHF
TRBJ2-3,.,TRBV3-1/TRBV3-2,TRBD1,TGTGCCAGCAGCCTGGGACAGACTCCCACAGATACGCAGTATTTT,CASSLGQTPTDTQYF
TRBJ1-2,.,TRBV5-1,TRBD1,TGCGCCAGCACCCCGGACAGGGCTCTTGTCTATGGCTACACCTTC,CASTPDRALVYGYTF
TRBJ1-5,.,TRBV19,.,TGTGCCAGTAGTATGGCAGGGGCTAGCAATCAGCCCCAGCATTTT,CASSMAGASNQPQHF
TRBJ2-3,once,TRBV14,.,TGTGCCAGCAGCCAAGTTCGGTCGAGGGCGGGAACAGATACGCAGTATTTT,CASSQVRSRAGTDTQYF
TRBJ1-1,.,TRBV6-1,TRBD1,TGTGCCAGCAGTTCCGCGGACAGGGGAACTGAAGCTTTCTTT,CASSSADRGTEAFF
TRBJ1-1,once,TRBV2,.,TGTGCCAGCAGTGAAGTCGGGGGAGGGTATCCTTTCTTT,CASSEVGGGYPFF